This T cell receptor (beta chain) was retrieved from a study of cytomegalovirus exposure and HLA in healthy donors. On the study more broadly: Later analysis reported that the approximately 120 validation repertoires shared the platform of the roughly 710 first-cohort repertoires. Study-level points and caveats: Some TCR beta chains (164 of them) were listed as cytomegalovirus-associated. Reports credit the classifier with highly specific, highly sensitive diagnosis of cytomegalovirus status.

Profiling relied on immunoSEQ multiplex PCR, and the TCRdb table lists in-frame clones only, not all of them. Altogether some 120,000 clones are present, roughly 90% being singletons, with the ten largest covering less than 1.5%. V lost 9 bases and J lost 12, with 17 bases in between. Looked up from germline, CDR1 is MGHDK and CDR2 is SYGVNS. The CDR3 sequence is 11 residues long. On this clone: Antigen specificity is unknown.

What was sequenced was PBMCs. This sequence originates from a young man in good health and CMV-seronegative. The chain uses TRBV25-1 and TRBJ1-1; D ambiguous. The CDR3 is CASSGSVIPFF. For the CDR3, the DNA is TGTGCCAGTAGCGGGTCGGTGATTCCTTTCTTT. Complete variable domain (other parts from reference TRBV25-1 and TRBJ1-1): EADIYQTPRYLVIGTGKKITLECSQTMGHDKMYWYQQDPGMELHLIHYSYGVNSTEKGDLSSESTVSRIRTEHFPLTLESARPSHTSQYLCASSGSVIPFFGQGTRLTVV.